What follows describes a single TCR beta chain. Its antigen is undetermined. These data belong to a study of human T cells and chemical hapten exposure. Overall study findings and caveats: High-frequency TCRs, those above 1 in 1000, stayed the same after DPC sensitization.

Original processing methods: Individual samples carried between 23,224 and 690,600 TCRs, with 95,638 as the median. TCRdb recomputed calls from the 5' RACE reads with MiXCR, one row per CDR3 protein. TCRdb assigned the V and J calls; the authors' analysis was not used. The data contain 65,000 to 95,000 distinct CDR3 sequences, 7% to 8% of them singletons. Before extraction, the whole blood was not fractionated, and total RNA was taken from it. The length of the CDR3 is 16 residues. V lost 3 bases, J lost 5 bases, and 19 bases lay in between. The clonotype comes from a male donor in good health. V gene TRBV12-3 or TRBV12-4 combines with J gene TRBJ1-1; D is perhaps TRBD1 (5 bases). The DNA for the CDR3 is TGTGCCAGCAGTTTGGGGAGCCCCGGGGGTGGGACTGAAGCTTTCTTT. Encoded protein: CASSLGSPGGGTEAFF.